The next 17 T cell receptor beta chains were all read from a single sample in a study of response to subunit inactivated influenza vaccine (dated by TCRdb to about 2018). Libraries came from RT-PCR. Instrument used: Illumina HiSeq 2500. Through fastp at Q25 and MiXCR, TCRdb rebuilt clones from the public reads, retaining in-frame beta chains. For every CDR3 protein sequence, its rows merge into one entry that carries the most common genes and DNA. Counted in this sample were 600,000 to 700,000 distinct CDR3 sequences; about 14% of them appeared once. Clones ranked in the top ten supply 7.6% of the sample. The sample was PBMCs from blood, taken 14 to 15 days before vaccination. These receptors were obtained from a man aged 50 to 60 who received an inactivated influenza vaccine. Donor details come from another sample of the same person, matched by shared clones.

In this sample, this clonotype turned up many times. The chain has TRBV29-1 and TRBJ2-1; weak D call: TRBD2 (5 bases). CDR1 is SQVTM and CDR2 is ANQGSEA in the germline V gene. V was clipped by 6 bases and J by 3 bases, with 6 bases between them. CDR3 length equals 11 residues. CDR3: CSVDYYNEQFF. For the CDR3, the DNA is TGCAGCGTAGACTACTACAATGAGCAGTTCTTC.

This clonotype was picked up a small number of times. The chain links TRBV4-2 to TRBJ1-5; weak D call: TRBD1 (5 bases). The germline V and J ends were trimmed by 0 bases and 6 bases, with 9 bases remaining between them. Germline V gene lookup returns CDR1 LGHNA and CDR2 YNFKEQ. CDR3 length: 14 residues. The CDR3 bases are TGTGCCAGCAGCCAAGAACGAGGGGTTCAGCCCCAGCATTTT. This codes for CASSQERGVQPQHF.

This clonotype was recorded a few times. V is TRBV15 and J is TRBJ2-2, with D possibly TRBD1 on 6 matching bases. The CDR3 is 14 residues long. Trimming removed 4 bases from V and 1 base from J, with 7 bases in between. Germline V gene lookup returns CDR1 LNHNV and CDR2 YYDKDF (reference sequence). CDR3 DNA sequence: TGTGCCACCAGCAAGGGACAGAACACCGGGGAGCTGTTTTTT. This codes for CATSKGQNTGELFF.

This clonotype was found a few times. CDR3 loop: CASSGTSGGSTDTQYF. Written as DNA, the CDR3 is TGTGCCAGCAGCGGGACTAGCGGGGGGAGCACAGATACGCAGTATTTT. This chain uses TRBV5-4 with TRBJ2-3, with TRBD2 identical over 15 bases. The J segment lost 0 bases and the V segment lost 4 bases, leaving 0 bases of the junction unmatched. This CDR3 has 16 amino acids. Germline-derived CDR1 and CDR2 are SGHNT and YYREEE (reference sequence). Supplemented by reference TRBV5-4 and TRBJ2-3, the full variable domain reads ETGVTQSPTHLIKTRGQQVTLRCSSQSGHNTVSWYQQALGQGPQFIFQYYREEENGRGNFPPRFSGLQFPNYSSELNVNALELDDSALYLCASSGTSGGSTDTQYFGPGTRLTVL.

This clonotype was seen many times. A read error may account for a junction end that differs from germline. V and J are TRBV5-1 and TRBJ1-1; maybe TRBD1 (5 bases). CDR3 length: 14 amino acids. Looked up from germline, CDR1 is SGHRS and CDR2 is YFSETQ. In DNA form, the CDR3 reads TGTGCCAGCAGCACCGGGACCGCGAACACTGAAGCTTTCTTT. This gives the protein CASSTGTANTEAFF.

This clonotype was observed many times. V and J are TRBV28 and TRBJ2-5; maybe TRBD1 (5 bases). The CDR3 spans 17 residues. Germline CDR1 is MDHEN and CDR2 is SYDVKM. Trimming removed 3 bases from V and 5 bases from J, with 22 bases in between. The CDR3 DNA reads TGTGCCAGCAGTTTTGCAGGGATGCTGCGGTCCTTGGAGACCCAGTACTTC. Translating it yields CASSFAGMLRSLETQYF.

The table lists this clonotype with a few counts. CDR3 sequence reads: CASSPRGAPSQETQYF. The CDR3 coding sequence is TGTGCCAGCAGCCCCAGGGGCGCACCCTCCCAAGAGACCCAGTACTTC. The chain uses TRBV6-1 and TRBJ2-5, with D perhaps matching TRBD1 (6 bases). From germline, CDR1 is MNHNS and CDR2 SASEGT. V was cut by 6 bases and J by 1 base, with 18 bases left in between. The CDR3 has 16 residues.

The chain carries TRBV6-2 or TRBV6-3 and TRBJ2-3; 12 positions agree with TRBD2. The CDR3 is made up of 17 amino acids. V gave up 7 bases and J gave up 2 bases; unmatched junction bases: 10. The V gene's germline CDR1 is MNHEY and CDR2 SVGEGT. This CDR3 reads CASKGTSGGYDTDTQYF. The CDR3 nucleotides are TGTGCCAGCAAAGGAACTAGCGGGGGGTACGACACAGATACGCAGTATTTT.

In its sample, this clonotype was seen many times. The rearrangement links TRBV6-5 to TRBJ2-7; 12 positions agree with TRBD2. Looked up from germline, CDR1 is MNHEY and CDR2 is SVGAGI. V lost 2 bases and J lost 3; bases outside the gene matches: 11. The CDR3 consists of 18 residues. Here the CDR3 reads CASSYGGLAGGKVYEQYF. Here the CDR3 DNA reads TGTGCCAGCAGTTACGGAGGCCTAGCGGGAGGGAAGGTCTACGAGCAGTACTTC.

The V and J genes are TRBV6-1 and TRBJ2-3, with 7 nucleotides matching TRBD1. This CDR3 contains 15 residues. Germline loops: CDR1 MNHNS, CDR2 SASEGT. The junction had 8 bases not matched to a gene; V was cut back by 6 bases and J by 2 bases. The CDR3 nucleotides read TGTGCCAGCAGGGAGACAGGGCCTCCCACAGATACGCAGTATTTT. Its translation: CASRETGPPTDTQYF.

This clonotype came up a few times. The chain's CDR3 is CASSGRRATNEKLFF. Here the CDR3 DNA reads TGCGCCAGCAGCGGCCGACGGGCAACTAATGAAAAACTGTTTTTT. The chain couples TRBV4-1 to TRBJ1-4; D gene unclear. The V end was cut by 5 bases, the J end by 0 bases, with 10 bases between. The CDR3 contains 15 residues. Germline lookup yields CDR1 MGHRA and CDR2 YSYEKL.

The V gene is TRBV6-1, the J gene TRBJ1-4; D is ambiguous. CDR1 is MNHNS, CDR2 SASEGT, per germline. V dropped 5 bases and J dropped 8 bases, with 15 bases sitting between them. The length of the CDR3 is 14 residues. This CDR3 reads CASSMSQAREKLFF. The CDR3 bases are TGTGCCAGCAGTATGTCTCAGGCGAGGGAAAAACTGTTTTTT.

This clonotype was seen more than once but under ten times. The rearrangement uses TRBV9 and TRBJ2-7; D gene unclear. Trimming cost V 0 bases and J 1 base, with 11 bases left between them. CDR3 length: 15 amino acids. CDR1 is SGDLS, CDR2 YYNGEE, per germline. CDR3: CASSVAALGSYEQYF. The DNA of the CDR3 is TGTGCCAGCAGCGTAGCCGCTTTGGGGTCCTACGAGCAGTACTTC. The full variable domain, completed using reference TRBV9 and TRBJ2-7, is DSGVTQTPKHLITATGQRVTLRCSPRSGDLSVYWYQQSLDQGLQFLIQYYNGEERAKGNILERFSAQQFPDLHSELNLSSLELGDSALYFCASSVAALGSYEQYFGPGTRLTVT.

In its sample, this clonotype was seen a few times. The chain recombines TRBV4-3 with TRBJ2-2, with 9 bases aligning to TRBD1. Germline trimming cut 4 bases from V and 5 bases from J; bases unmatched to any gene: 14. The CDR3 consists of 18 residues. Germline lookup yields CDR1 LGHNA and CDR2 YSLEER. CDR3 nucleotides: TGCGCCAGCAGCCTAGGATACTCCGGGACAGGGTTTACCGGGGAGCTGTTTTTT. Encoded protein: CASSLGYSGTGFTGELFF.

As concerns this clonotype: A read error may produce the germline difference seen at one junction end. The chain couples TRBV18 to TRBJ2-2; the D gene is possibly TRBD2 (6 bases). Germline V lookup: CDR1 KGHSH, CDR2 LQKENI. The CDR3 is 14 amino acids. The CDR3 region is CVSFRDSDTGELFF. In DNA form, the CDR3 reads TGTGTCAGCTTCCGGGACTCCGACACCGGGGAGCTGTTTTTT. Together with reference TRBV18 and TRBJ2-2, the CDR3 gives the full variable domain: NAGVMQNPRHLVRRRGQEARLRCSPMKGHSHVYWYRQLPEEGLKFMVYLQKENIIDESGMPKERFSAEFPKEGPSILRIQQVVRGDSAAYFCVSFRDSDTGELFFGEGSRLTVL.

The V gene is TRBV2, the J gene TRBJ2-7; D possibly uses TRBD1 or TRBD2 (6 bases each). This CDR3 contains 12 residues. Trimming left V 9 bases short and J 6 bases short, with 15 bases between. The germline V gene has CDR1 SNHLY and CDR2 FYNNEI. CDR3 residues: CASGTWGREQYF. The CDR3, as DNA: TGTGCCAGTGGGACTTGGGGGCGCGAGCAGTACTTC.

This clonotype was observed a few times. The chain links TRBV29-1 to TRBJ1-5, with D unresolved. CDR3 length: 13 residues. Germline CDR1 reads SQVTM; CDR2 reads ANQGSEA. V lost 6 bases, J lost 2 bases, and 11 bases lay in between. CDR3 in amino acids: CSVGDNRNQPQHF. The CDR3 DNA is TGCAGCGTAGGTGACAATCGCAATCAGCCCCAGCATTTT.